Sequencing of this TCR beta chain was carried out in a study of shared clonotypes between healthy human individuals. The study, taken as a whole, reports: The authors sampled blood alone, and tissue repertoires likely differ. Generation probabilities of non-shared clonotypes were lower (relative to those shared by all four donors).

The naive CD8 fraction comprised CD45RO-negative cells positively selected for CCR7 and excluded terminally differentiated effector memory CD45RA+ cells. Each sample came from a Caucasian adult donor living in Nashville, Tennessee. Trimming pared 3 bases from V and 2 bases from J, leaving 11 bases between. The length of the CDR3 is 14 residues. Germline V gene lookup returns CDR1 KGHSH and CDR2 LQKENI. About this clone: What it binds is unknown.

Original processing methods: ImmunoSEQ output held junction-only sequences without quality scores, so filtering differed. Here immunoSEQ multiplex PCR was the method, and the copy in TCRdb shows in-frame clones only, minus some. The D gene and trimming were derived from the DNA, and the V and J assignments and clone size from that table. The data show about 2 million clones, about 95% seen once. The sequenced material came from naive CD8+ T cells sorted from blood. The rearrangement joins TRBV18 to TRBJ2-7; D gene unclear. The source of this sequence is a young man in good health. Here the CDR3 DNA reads TGTGCCAGCTCACCCGGTTGGGATACCTACGAGCAGTACTTC. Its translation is CASSPGWDTYEQYF.